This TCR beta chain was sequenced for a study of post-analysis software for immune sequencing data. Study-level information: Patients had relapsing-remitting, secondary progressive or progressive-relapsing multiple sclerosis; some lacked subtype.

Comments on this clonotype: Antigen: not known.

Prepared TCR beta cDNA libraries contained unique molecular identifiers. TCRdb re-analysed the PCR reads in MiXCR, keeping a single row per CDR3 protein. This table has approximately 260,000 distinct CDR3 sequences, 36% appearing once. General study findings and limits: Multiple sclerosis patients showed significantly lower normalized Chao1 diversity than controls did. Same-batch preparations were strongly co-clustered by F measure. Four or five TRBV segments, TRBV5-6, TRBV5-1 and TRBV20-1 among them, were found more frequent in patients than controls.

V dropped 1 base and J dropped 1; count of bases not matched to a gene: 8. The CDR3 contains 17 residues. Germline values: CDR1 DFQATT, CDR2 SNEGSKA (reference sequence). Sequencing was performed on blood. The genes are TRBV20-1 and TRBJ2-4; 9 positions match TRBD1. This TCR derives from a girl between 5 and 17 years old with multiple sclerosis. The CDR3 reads CSARVTGQGLAKNIQYF. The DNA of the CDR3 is TGCAGTGCTAGAGTGACGGGACAGGGATTGGCCAAAAACATTCAGTACTTC.